This T cell receptor beta chain is from a study of PD-L1 blockade in urothelial cancer. Findings and limits, study-wide: Better survival was predicted when blood TCR clonality before treatment fell below the median.

Time point: pretreatment peripheral blood. Per germline, CDR1 GTSNPN and CDR2 SVGIG (reference sequence). Trimming stripped 0 bases from V and 4 bases from J, with 13 bases between. CDR3 length: 15 residues. Every PCR was spiked with synthetic TCR analog templates. TCRdb keeps only in-frame clones here, not all; method: immunoSEQ multiplex PCR. The sample records about 79,000 clones, about 85% being singletons. This clone was seen a single time. The antigen is undetermined. The origin of this receptor is a man aged 35-49 years with urothelial cancer. Sequencing was performed on PBMCs, taken around atezolizumab (anti-PD-L1) treatment. The chain joins TRBV30 to TRBJ1-3, with D hard to call. This chain's CDR3 is CAWSVAGVGGNTIYF. The CDR3 bases are TGTGCCTGGAGTGTAGCCGGGGTGGGAGGAAACACCATATATTTT.